This paragraph covers one T cell receptor beta chain sequence. Its antigen remains unknown. These data are taken from a study of T cell clonotyping in hematopoietic cell transplantation. Turning to the study itself: Cytoreduction preceded collection of pretransplant recipient samples.

Study-level findings and limits: No sorting was done, leaving CD4 and CD8 contributions mixed. At the given depth, recipient repertoires were over 97% de novo clonotypes. Recipient TCR diversity dropped after transplant; expanded clonotypes rose from day 30 to 180.

In germline, CDR1 is MNHNY, CDR2 SVGAGI (reference sequence). This CDR3 region has 16 residues. The junction had 9 bases not matched to a gene; V was cut back by 2 bases and J by 4 bases. TCRdb's copy holds only in-frame clones and misses some; the assay was immunoSEQ multiplex PCR. The sample has 49,000 or so clones, roughly 85% seen once. The time point denotes: recipient sample about 28 days before transplant, after cytoreduction. The genes are TRBV6-6 and TRBJ2-7, with 9 nucleotides matching TRBD1. The starting material was peripheral blood mononuclear cells, obtained before stem cell transplant. The sequence was collected from a man in his 60s with myelodysplastic syndrome. Some clones in this sample may be carry-over from other donors' samples. The CDR3 DNA is TGTGCCAGCAGTTACCCGGGGACAGGGAAACGGTACGAGCAGTACTTC. Translated, it gives CASSYPGTGKRYEQYF.